One and the same sample provided the 20 T cell receptor beta chains below, sequenced in a study of cytomegalovirus exposure and HLA in healthy donors. The primer mix had 60 Vbeta and 13 Jbeta primers. Using immunoSEQ multiplex PCR, the repertoire was profiled, and TCRdb retains in-frame clones only, with some absent. This table has 130,000 to 150,000 clones, around 80% appearing once. Material: PBMCs. The receptors were sampled from a man aged 35-49 years in good health and CMV-seropositive.

V usage is TRBV15 and J usage is TRBJ2-6; 9 nucleotides align to TRBD1. This CDR3 contains 19 residues. V shed 3 bases and J 3 bases; nucleotides not matched to a gene: 12. Germline CDR1 is LNHNV and CDR2 is YYDKDF (reference sequence). CDR3 coding DNA: TGTGCCACCAGCAGGTACCGGGACAGGGCTTCTTTTGGGGCCAACGTCCTGACTTTC. Protein product: CATSRYRDRASFGANVLTF.

This sequence joins TRBV6-6 and TRBJ2-6; no clear D. CDR1 is MNHNY, CDR2 SVGAGI, per germline (reference sequence). This CDR3 spans 14 amino acids. Trimming took off 5 bases at V and 2 bases at J, with 7 bases between the two ends. The CDR3 loop reads CASSLLPGANVLTF. Written as DNA, the CDR3 is TGTGCCAGCAGTCTCCTACCTGGGGCCAACGTCCTGACTTTC.

This sequence joins TRBV27 and TRBJ2-1, with 12 positions matching TRBD2. Trimming took 5 bases from V and 9 from J; bases not matched to a gene: 8. There are 15 residues in the CDR3. The germline gives CDR1 MNHEY, CDR2 SMNVEV (reference sequence). CDR3 residues: CASSTLAGGLGEQFF. CDR3 coding DNA: TGTGCCAGCAGTACTCTAGCGGGGGGGTTGGGTGAGCAGTTCTTC.

This chain uses TRBV7-9 with TRBJ2-7; TRBD1 matches 10 bases. V shed 5 bases, J shed 3 bases, and the junction held 4 bases outside the gene matches. Germline V CDR1 and CDR2: SEHNR, FQNEAQ (reference sequence). This CDR3 has 14 amino acids. For the CDR3, the DNA is TGTGCCAGCAGCAGGGGGACAGGGGTCTACGAGCAGTACTTC. Encoded protein: CASSRGTGVYEQYF.

The chain is built from TRBV7-9 and TRBJ2-1; D unresolved. CDR1 is SEHNR and CDR2 is FQNEAQ in the germline V gene (reference sequence). Trimming pared 5 bases from V and 9 bases from J, leaving 8 bases between. This CDR3 spans 11 amino acids. The CDR3 DNA reads as TGTGCCAGCAGCAGTAGCAGTGAGCAGTTCTTC. It specifies CASSSSSEQFF.

The chain uses TRBV10-2 and TRBJ2-7, with TRBD1 as a possible D gene (6 bases). CDR1 is WSHSY and CDR2 is SAAADI in the germline V gene. V lost 6 bases and J 4 bases, leaving 10 bases between the germline ends. The CDR3 spans 12 residues. This CDR3 reads CASSLGGYEQYF. The CDR3 coding sequence is TGCGCCAGCAGCCTAGGGGGATACGAGCAGTACTTC.

A few counts support this clone. This chain links TRBV18 with TRBJ2-1, with 7 positions matching TRBD1. CDR3 length: 17 residues. The trim removed 3 bases at V and 0 bases at J, leaving 8 bases unmatched. Germline assignment: CDR1 KGHSH and CDR2 LQKENI. This chain's CDR3 is CASSPRTGSSSYNEQFF. The DNA of the CDR3 is TGTGCCAGCTCACCCCGGACAGGTTCTAGCTCCTACAATGAGCAGTTCTTC.

V gene TRBV27 combines with J gene TRBJ1-2; no clear D gene. With 3 bases removed from V and 4 bases from J, the gap between germline ends came to 15 bases. This CDR3 has 15 residues. CDR1 and CDR2 from the germline V gene are MNHEY and SMNVEV (reference sequence). In DNA, the CDR3 is TGTGCCAGCAGTTTTAAACGGCGCGGGAGCTATGGCTACACCTTC. This gives the protein CASSFKRRGSYGYTF.

CDR3 in amino acids: CASRRRGSGLILGELFF. For the CDR3, the DNA is TGTGCCAGCAGGCGCCGGGGCAGCGGGCTAATATTGGGGGAGCTGTTTTTT. The genes are TRBV7-8 and TRBJ2-2, with D possibly TRBD2 on 6 matching bases. CDR3 length: 17 amino acids. Trimming removed 6 bases at V and 8 bases at J, with 25 bases between. In germline, CDR1 is SGHVS, CDR2 FQNEAQ.

The chain carries TRBV29-1 and TRBJ2-1; D remains ambiguous. Trimming stripped 2 bases from V and 4 bases from J, with 6 bases between. From germline, CDR1 is SQVTM and CDR2 ANQGSEA. The CDR3 is 12 amino acids. This CDR3 reads CSVESRYNEQFF. CDR3 sequence (DNA): TGCAGCGTTGAATCGAGGTACAATGAGCAGTTCTTC.

The chain combines TRBV6-5 with TRBJ2-3, with D possibly matching TRBD1 (6 bases). Germline V CDR1 and CDR2: MNHEY, SVGAGI. Deletions cut 4 bases from V and 7 bases from J, with 18 bases between. The CDR3 is 15 amino acids. The chain's CDR3 is CASSSGTGRFNTQYF. For the CDR3, the DNA is TGTGCCAGCAGTTCCGGTACAGGGAGATTTAATACGCAGTATTTT.

The chain recombines TRBV27 with TRBJ2-7, with 8 bases matching TRBD1. The CDR3 length is 16 residues. J lost 0 bases, V lost 4 bases, and 8 bases had no gene match. CDR1 is MNHEY and CDR2 is SMNVEV in the germline V gene (reference sequence). CDR3 bases: TGTGCCAGCAGTTCACGACTGGGACAGGACTCCTACGAGCAGTACTTC. Its translation is CASSSRLGQDSYEQYF.

The chain links TRBV4-3 to TRBJ2-2, with 7 positions matching TRBD2. The CDR3 has 17 amino acids. Germline CDR1 is LGHNA and CDR2 is YSLEER. Trimming removed 0 bases from V and 6 bases from J; junction bases left unmatched: 10. The CDR3 bases are TGCGCCAGCAGCCAAGACCCTGTGGCTAGCGGATCCGGGGAGCTGTTTTTT. Amino acids: CASSQDPVASGSGELFF.

V and J are TRBV2 and TRBJ2-1; 8 nucleotides align to TRBD2. The V gene's germline CDR1 is SNHLY and CDR2 FYNNEI. CDR3 length: 13 amino acids. After removal of 6 bases from V and 10 bases from J, the junction contained 8 bases not matched to a gene. CDR3 sequence: CASRAGGLGEQFF. CDR3 bases: TGTGCCAGCAGGGCGGGGGGCCTCGGAGAGCAGTTCTTC.

The chain couples TRBV15 to TRBJ1-1; D unresolved. The germline V and J ends were trimmed by 3 bases and 6 bases, with 11 bases remaining between them. Germline assignment: CDR1 LNHNV and CDR2 YYDKDF (reference sequence). This CDR3 contains 13 residues. For the CDR3, the DNA is TGTGCCACCAGCAGCCTACTCGGGGCTGAAGCTTTCTTT. Amino acid sequence: CATSSLLGAEAFF. Together with reference TRBV15 and TRBJ1-1, the CDR3 gives the full variable domain: DAMVIQNPRYQVTQFGKPVTLSCSQTLNHNVMYWYQQKSSQAPKLLFHYYDKDFNNEADTPDNFQSRRPNTSFCFLDIRSPGLGDTAMYLCATSSLLGAEAFFGQGTRLTVV.

The chain links TRBV29-1 to TRBJ1-4, with a weak D call TRBD1 (5 bases). CDR3 length: 13 residues. CDR1 and CDR2 (germline): SQVTM, ANQGSEA. Trimming took off 1 base at V and 5 bases at J, with 8 bases between the two ends. The CDR3 protein is CSVEGQLNEKLFF. CDR3 sequence (DNA): TGCAGCGTTGAAGGACAGCTGAATGAAAAACTGTTTTTT. Combining the CDR3 with reference TRBV29-1 and TRBJ1-4 gives the whole variable domain SAVISQKPSRDICQRGTSLTIQCQVDSQVTMMFWYRQQPGQSLTLIATANQGSEATYESGFVIDKFPISRPNLTFSTLTVSNMSPEDSSIYLCSVEGQLNEKLFFGSGTQLSVL.

A word on this clone: Other DNA sequences in the sample encode the same CDR3. The chain carries TRBV19 and TRBJ2-7; 8 bases match TRBD1. The length of the CDR3 is 14 residues. The J segment lost 2 bases and the V segment lost 5 bases, leaving 5 bases of the junction unmatched. Germline V lookup: CDR1 LNHDA, CDR2 SQIVND (reference sequence). The CDR3 loop is CASSPGQGAYEQYF. The DNA of the CDR3 is TGTGCCAGTAGTCCAGGACAGGGCGCCTACGAGCAGTACTTC.

This clone was recorded only once. CDR3 sequence reads: CAAGGGTGELFF. The CDR3 coding sequence is TGTGCCGCCGGAGGAGGGACCGGGGAGCTGTTTTTT. The rearrangement uses TRBV9 and TRBJ2-2, with D tentatively TRBD2 (6 bases). Germline assignment: CDR1 SGDLS and CDR2 YYNGEE. V lost 10 bases, J lost 5 bases, and 12 bases lay in between. The CDR3 has 12 amino acids.

This chain connects TRBV4-3 to TRBJ1-2, with D possibly matching TRBD1 (6 bases). This CDR3 comprises 15 residues. CDR1 and CDR2 from the germline V gene are LGHNA and YSLEER. The V and J ends lost 1 base and 1 base respectively, with 10 bases between them. DNA of the CDR3: TGCGCCAGCAGCCAAGCACAGGGATATAACTATGGCTACACCTTC. Residues: CASSQAQGYNYGYTF.

The chain has TRBV6-1 and TRBJ1-6; the match to TRBD1 covers 10 bases. Germline lookup yields CDR1 MNHNS and CDR2 SASEGT. This CDR3 has 15 residues. V trimming: 2 bases; J trimming: 14 bases; junction bases outside the gene matches: 9. CDR3 sequence (DNA): TGTGCCAGCAGTGAAAGGGGGACAGGGGCAGTCACCCTCCACTTT. As protein: CASSERGTGAVTLHF.